Below, one T cell receptor (beta chain) is given with its context. This entry comes from a study of blood T cell repertoires in COVID-19. Method: immunoSEQ multiplex PCR; TCRdb's copy keeps in-frame clones and lacks some. The sample gives 360,000 or so clones, 88% of which show up once; over 1% is in the top ten. The study assigned cohorts using participant-reported clinical history. Sequencing used PBMCs or T cells enriched from blood (not recorded which). The receptor comes from a woman aged 25 to 39 who had been exposed to COVID-19.

CDR3 region: CASSPSGVTDTQYF. Written as DNA, the CDR3 is TGTGCCAGCAGCCCGTCGGGAGTCACAGATACGCAGTATTTT. The chain uses TRBV11-2 and TRBJ2-3; maybe TRBD2 (6 bases). V lost 5 bases and J lost 2, with 11 bases in between. Germline V gives CDR1 SGHAT, CDR2 FQNNGV. The CDR3 loop spans 14 amino acids.